Following are 26 T cell receptor beta chains from one sample sequenced in a study of T cells in tumors after PD-1 blockade. Sequencing used immunoSEQ multiplex PCR; TCRdb keeps in-frame clones, though not all of them. The sample has approximately 12,000 clones; roughly two thirds are singletons. The material sequenced was tumor tissue, taken before anti-PD-1 treatment. All receptors come from a human donor with basal cell carcinoma.

The chain combines TRBV7-2 with TRBJ2-7, with 10 bases aligning to TRBD1. The germline V gene encodes CDR1 SGHTA and CDR2 FQGNSA. V lost 10 bases, J lost 4 bases, and 7 bases stayed unmatched. The CDR3 runs 13 residues. The CDR3 DNA reads TGTGCCACTGGACAGGGGGTTTCTTACGAGCAGTACTTC. Its protein is CATGQGVSYEQYF.

J is TRBJ1-5 and V is TRBV2; D possibly corresponds to TRBD1 (6 bases). V gave up 6 bases and J gave up 1 base, with 10 bases separating them. The CDR3 is made up of 14 amino acids. Germline V gene lookup returns CDR1 SNHLY and CDR2 FYNNEI. The CDR3 nucleotides are TGTGCCAGCAGGGAGGGGGACAGCAATCAGCCCCAGCATTTT. This translates into CASREGDSNQPQHF.

This sequence joins TRBV4-3 and TRBJ2-3; D is perhaps TRBD1 (6 bases). The V end was cut by 0 bases, the J end by 0 bases, with 13 bases between. CDR1 and CDR2 from the germline V gene are LGHNA and YSLEER. CDR3 length equals 17 residues. CDR3 region: CASSQESKGVSTDTQYF. In DNA form, the CDR3 reads TGCGCCAGCAGCCAAGAAAGCAAGGGGGTTAGCACAGATACGCAGTATTTT.

This chain uses TRBV5-1 with TRBJ2-2; D remains unclear. Per the germline V gene, CDR1 is SGHRS and CDR2 is YFSETQ. The CDR3 has 13 amino acids. V lost 3 bases to trimming and J lost 6 bases, with 9 bases between them. CDR3 amino acids: CASSSTTPGELFF. CDR3 DNA: TGCGCCAGCAGCTCTACTACACCCGGGGAGCTGTTTTTT. Full variable domain (outside the CDR3, taken from reference TRBV5-1 and TRBJ2-2): KAGVTQTPRYLIKTRGQQVTLSCSPISGHRSVSWYQQTPGQGLQFLFEYFSETQRNKGNFPGRFSGRQFSNSRSEMNVSTLELGDSALYLCASSSTTPGELFFGEGSRLTVL.

This CDR3 reads CASSEKRSGTGELFF. In nucleotides, the CDR3 is TGTGCCAGCAGTGAAAAGAGGTCGGGGACCGGGGAGCTGTTTTTT. This sequence joins TRBV6-1 and TRBJ2-2, with a tentative D call TRBD2 (5 bases). CDR3 length equals 15 residues. The germline V gene has CDR1 MNHNS and CDR2 SASEGT. Trimming took off 2 bases at V and 5 bases at J, with 12 bases between the two ends.

The V call is TRBV25-1, the J call TRBJ1-2, with TRBD1 matching over 7 bases. After removal of 2 bases from V and 2 bases from J, the junction contained 11 bases not matched to a gene. The germline CDR1 and CDR2 sequences are MGHDK and SYGVNS. This CDR3 spans 17 amino acids. The CDR3 DNA is TGTGCCAGCAGTGAAGGTCGCAGGGGGGGGATGAACTATGGCTACACCTTC. Residues: CASSEGRRGGMNYGYTF.

The J gene is TRBJ1-2, the V gene TRBV19; D unresolved. Germline values: CDR1 LNHDA, CDR2 SQIVND (reference sequence). There are 13 residues in the CDR3. V lost 5 bases, J lost 8 bases, and 15 bases lay in between. In DNA form, the CDR3 reads TGTGCCAGTAGTGCTGTAAGCCTAGGCGGCTACACCTTC. The encoded protein is CASSAVSLGGYTF.

This chain connects TRBV7-6 to TRBJ1-5; D call uncertain. This CDR3 has 13 residues. V shed 1 base and J shed 3 bases, with 4 bases lying between them. From germline, CDR1 is SGHVS and CDR2 FNYEAQ. DNA of the CDR3: TGTGCCAGCAGCTTAGGCGTCAATCAGCCCCAGCATTTT. As protein: CASSLGVNQPQHF.

The chain joins TRBV27 to TRBJ2-7; 7 nucleotides align to TRBD1. Germline CDR1 and CDR2: MNHEY and SMNVEV (reference sequence). Trimming at V came to 7 bases and at J to 1 base, leaving 7 bases not matched to a gene. CDR3 length equals 14 residues. For the CDR3, the DNA is TGTGCCAGCACTCTCAAACAGGGGTCCTACGAGCAGTACTTC. Protein sequence: CASTLKQGSYEQYF.

This clone was detected once. The chain combines TRBV30 with TRBJ1-1; no clear D gene. The V gene's germline CDR1 is GTSNPN and CDR2 SVGIG (reference sequence). This CDR3 has 12 residues. Trimming left V 5 bases short and J 2 bases short, with 9 bases between. CDR3 amino acids: CAWGVGNTEAFF. CDR3 DNA: TGTGCCTGGGGGGTTGGAAACACTGAAGCTTTCTTT. Complete variable domain (other parts from reference TRBV30 and TRBJ1-1): SQTIHQWPATLVQPVGSPLSLECTVEGTSNPNLYWYRQAAGRGLQLLFYSVGIGQISSEVPQNLSASRPQDRQFILSSKKLLLSDSGFYLCAWGVGNTEAFFGQGTRLTVV.

The chain carries TRBV6-2 or TRBV6-3 and TRBJ1-1; TRBD1 is a possible D gene (5 bases). CDR1 is MNHEY, CDR2 SVGEGT, per germline. The V gene lost 2 bases and the J gene lost 1 base, with 5 bases spanning the gap. The CDR3 length is 13 residues. In DNA, the CDR3 is TGTGCCAGCAGTTACGGACAGAACACTGAAGCTTTCTTT. Protein product: CASSYGQNTEAFF.

This sequence joins TRBV7-2 and TRBJ2-7; 10 nucleotides align to TRBD2. The germline CDR1 and CDR2 sequences are SGHTA and FQGNSA. This CDR3 region has 15 residues. V was clipped by 5 bases and J by 1 base; unmatched bases: 5. The CDR3 reads CASSTSGTPSYEQYF. Here the CDR3 DNA reads TGTGCCAGCAGCACTAGCGGGACCCCTTCCTACGAGCAGTACTTC.

The chain is built from TRBV27 and TRBJ1-5; perhaps TRBD1 as D (5 bases). The CDR3 sequence is 14 residues long. CDR1 is MNHEY, CDR2 SMNVEV, per germline (reference sequence). V dropped 10 bases and J dropped 3 bases, with 16 bases sitting between them. Written as DNA, the CDR3 is TGTGCCATCCCGGAGGGGCGGCACAATCAGCCCCAGCATTTT. Translation gives CAIPEGRHNQPQHF.

This clone is medium-sized (0.01 to 0.1%) within its sample. The chain couples TRBV5-8 to TRBJ2-1, with 7 bases matching TRBD2. The J segment lost 8 bases and the V segment lost 3 bases, leaving 14 bases of the junction unmatched. This CDR3 has 16 amino acids. CDR1 and CDR2 from the germline V gene are SGHTS and YDEGEE. The CDR3 DNA reads TGTGCCAGCAGCTCACTAGCGTCGGGATTAGGAGATGAGCAGTTCTTC. Translating gives CASSSLASGLGDEQFF.

Only a few counts were recorded for this clone. The chain couples TRBV28 to TRBJ2-7, with D perhaps matching TRBD1 or TRBD2 (5 bases each). In germline, CDR1 is MDHEN, CDR2 SYDVKM. The ends were cut back, 7 bases at V and 0 bases at J, with 13 bases in the middle. The CDR3 runs to 14 residues. The CDR3 region is CASTREGISYEQYF. In DNA, the CDR3 is TGTGCCAGCACCAGAGAGGGGATCTCCTACGAGCAGTACTTC.

The chain carries TRBV7-2 and TRBJ2-7; TRBD1 matches at 11 bases. V lost 1 base and J lost 4; bases outside the gene matches: 3. Germline V lookup: CDR1 SGHTA, CDR2 FQGNSA. The CDR3 covers 15 residues. Here the CDR3 reads CASSLGGTGGYEQYF. In DNA, the CDR3 is TGTGCCAGCAGCTTAGGCGGGACAGGGGGGTACGAGCAGTACTTC.

The chain carries TRBV30 and TRBJ2-7; D may be TRBD2 (5 bases). CDR1 GTSNPN and CDR2 SVGIG come from the germline V gene (reference sequence). V lost 4 bases and J lost 3, with 10 bases in between. The CDR3 has 12 residues. The CDR3 is CAWTLSGYEQYF. The CDR3 nucleotides are TGTGCCTGGACCCTCAGCGGCTACGAGCAGTACTTC.

The J gene is TRBJ2-1, the V gene TRBV19; 7 bases map to TRBD2. After removal of 6 bases from V and 4 bases from J, the junction contained 9 bases not matched to a gene. CDR1 is LNHDA and CDR2 is SQIVND in the germline V gene (reference sequence). The CDR3 is made up of 15 amino acids. The CDR3 nucleotides read TGTGCCAGTAGGAGGGAGGGAGGGCCTTACAATGAGCAGTTCTTC. Its protein product is CASRREGGPYNEQFF.

This clone was seen a handful of times. The chain recombines TRBV5-5 with TRBJ1-2; 12 bases are shared with TRBD1. V was pared by 0 bases and J by 8 bases, with 5 bases of the junction left unmatched. There are 15 residues in the CDR3. Looked up from germline, CDR1 is SGHKS and CDR2 is YYEKEE (reference sequence). This chain's CDR3 is CASSLVGTGGSGYTF. The CDR3 DNA reads TGTGCCAGCAGCTTGGTTGGGACAGGGGGCAGCGGCTACACCTTC.

V gene TRBV30 combines with J gene TRBJ1-5, with D possibly matching TRBD1 (5 bases). V was shortened by 3 bases and J by 4 bases, with 13 bases between the two germline ends. In germline, CDR1 is GTSNPN, CDR2 SVGIG (reference sequence). This CDR3 has 14 residues. This CDR3 reads CAWRGQGRNQPQHF. Here the CDR3 DNA reads TGTGCCTGGAGGGGGCAGGGTCGAAATCAGCCCCAGCATTTT.

The rearrangement joins TRBV5-4 to TRBJ1-1; 8 bases line up with TRBD1. This CDR3 contains 14 residues. V shed 0 bases and J 4 bases; nucleotides not matched to a gene: 2. CDR1 is SGHNT and CDR2 is YYREEE in the germline V gene (reference sequence). CDR3 in amino acids: CASSLGTGPTEAFF. In DNA, the CDR3 is TGTGCCAGCAGCTTGGGGACAGGGCCCACTGAAGCTTTCTTT.

This chain connects TRBV5-1 to TRBJ2-7, with 10 bases matching TRBD1. The CDR3 contains 13 residues. Per germline, CDR1 SGHRS and CDR2 YFSETQ. The V gene end was trimmed by 7 bases and the J gene end by 2 bases; junction bases not matched to a gene: 3. The CDR3 region is CASAGTGAYEQYF. DNA of the CDR3: TGCGCCAGCGCCGGGACAGGGGCCTACGAGCAGTACTTC.

The V and J genes are TRBV10-3 and TRBJ1-3, with unresolved D. This CDR3 has 15 amino acids. Trimming cost V 2 bases and J 0 bases, with 8 bases left between them. Germline V gene lookup returns CDR1 ENHRY and CDR2 SYGVKD. The DNA for the CDR3 is TGTGCCATCAGTGAGGGACGCCACTCTGGAAACACCATATATTTT. This encodes CAISEGRHSGNTIYF.

This chain links TRBV6-1 with TRBJ2-7; TRBD2 agrees at 7 bases. Germline assignment: CDR1 MNHNS and CDR2 SASEGT. Losses at the gene ends were 1 base for V and 4 bases for J; bases not matched to a gene: 4. The CDR3 is made up of 14 amino acids. As DNA, the CDR3 is TGTGCCAGCAGTGAAGGGTCGGGGGGTTACGAGCAGTACTTC. Translated, it gives CASSEGSGGYEQYF.

This rearrangement joins TRBV7-8 to TRBJ2-1; D remains ambiguous. Germline assignment: CDR1 SGHVS and CDR2 FQNEAQ. This CDR3 comprises 15 residues. V lost 5 bases, J lost 0 bases, and 11 bases lay in between. The CDR3 sequence is CASSPSPSSYNEQFF. The CDR3 nucleotides are TGTGCCAGCAGCCCTTCCCCGAGCTCCTACAATGAGCAGTTCTTC.

The CDR3 DNA reads as TGTGCCAGCAGTTTGATAGGCGGTACCTACGAGCAGTACTTC. Its protein is CASSLIGGTYEQYF. The chain uses TRBV6-2 or TRBV6-3 and TRBJ2-7; no clear D. Germline V gene data show CDR1 as MNHEY and CDR2 as SVGEGT. The CDR3 runs 14 residues. Trimming removed 4 bases from V and 2 bases from J, with 12 bases in between.